This TCR beta chain was identified in a study of cytomegalovirus exposure and HLA in healthy donors. CDR1 is MNHEY, CDR2 SVGAGI, per germline. Between the trimmed V and J ends, which lost 8 bases and 5 bases, there was a span of 9 bases. The CDR3 loop spans 12 amino acids. Regarding the study as a whole: V segments that were indistinguishable, TRBV6-2 and TRBV6-3 among them, were omitted from analysis.

The study ran its PCR with 60 Vbeta and 13 Jbeta primers. Some clones are missing from TCRdb's copy, which holds only in-frame ones; the method was immunoSEQ multiplex PCR. The repertoire has approximately 260,000 clones, about 93% of them found once; the top ten carry approximately 1.5%. On this clone: Its target is not known.

The sequence derives from a girl aged 2-15 years in good health and CMV-seronegative. The chain employs TRBV6-5 and TRBJ1-4; D not certain. Material: PBMCs. The CDR3 is CASLALNEKLFF. Here the CDR3 DNA reads TGTGCCAGCTTAGCACTAAATGAAAAACTGTTTTTT.